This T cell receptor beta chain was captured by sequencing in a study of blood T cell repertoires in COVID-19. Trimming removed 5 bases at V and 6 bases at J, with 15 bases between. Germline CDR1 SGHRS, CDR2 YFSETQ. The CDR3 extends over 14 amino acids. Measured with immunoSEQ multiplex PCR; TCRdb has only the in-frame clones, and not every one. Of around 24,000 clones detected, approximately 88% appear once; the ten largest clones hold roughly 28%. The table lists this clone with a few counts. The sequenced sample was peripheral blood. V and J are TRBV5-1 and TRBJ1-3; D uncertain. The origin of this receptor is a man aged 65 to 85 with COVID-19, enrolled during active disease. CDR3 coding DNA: TGCGCCAGCAGTGAGGGCACGGACGTAAACACCATATATTTT. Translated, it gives CASSEGTDVNTIYF.